These 27 T cell receptor beta chains came from one sample sequenced in a study of cytomegalovirus exposure and HLA in healthy donors. The PCR contained 60 Vbeta and 13 Jbeta primers. Assay: immunoSEQ multiplex PCR; the TCRdb copy retains only in-frame clones and omits some. The sample includes some 65,000 clones, around 80% of them seen just once. Material for sequencing was PBMCs. Source of these receptors: a girl aged 10 to 17 in good health and CMV-seropositive.

This clone turned up a few times. The chain recombines TRBV4-1 with TRBJ2-5; 9 nucleotides line up with TRBD2. Germline CDR1 and CDR2: MGHRA and YSYEKL. The ends lost 4 bases at V and 2 bases at J; junction bases unmatched: 5. The CDR3 totals 15 residues. CDR3 loop: CASSLGGRGQETQYF. The CDR3 DNA is TGCGCCAGCAGCCTAGGCGGGAGGGGACAAGAGACCCAGTACTTC.

The table lists this clone with a few counts. The V gene is TRBV25-1, the J gene TRBJ1-1, with D unresolved. The CDR3 sequence is 13 residues long. V dropped 7 bases and J dropped 4 bases, with 13 bases sitting between them. The germline V gene encodes CDR1 MGHDK and CDR2 SYGVNS. The CDR3 nucleotides read TGTGCCAGCAACGCCATAGGGAGCACTGAAGCTTTCTTT. This sequence encodes CASNAIGSTEAFF.

This chain joins TRBV18 and TRBJ2-7; D possibly corresponds to TRBD2 (6 bases). V gave up 4 bases and J gave up 2 bases, with 9 bases separating them. Germline V gene sequence: CDR1 KGHSH, CDR2 LQKENI. The CDR3 consists of 13 residues. This CDR3 reads CASSLDYAYEQYF. The DNA for the CDR3 is TGTGCCAGCTCACTGGACTACGCCTACGAGCAGTACTTC. The whole variable domain, filled in from reference TRBV18 and TRBJ2-7, reads NAGVMQNPRHLVRRRGQEARLRCSPMKGHSHVYWYRQLPEEGLKFMVYLQKENIIDESGMPKERFSAEFPKEGPSILRIQQVVRGDSAAYFCASSLDYAYEQYFGPGTRLTVT.

This clone has only one observation. The chain couples TRBV4-3 to TRBJ2-1; 13 nucleotides align to TRBD2. Germline lookup yields CDR1 LGHNA and CDR2 YSLEER. This CDR3 region has 16 residues. V lost 0 bases to trimming and J lost 12 bases; unmatched junction nucleotides: 8. Here the CDR3 reads CASSQDWTSGSEGQFF. The CDR3 DNA sequence: TGCGCCAGCAGCCAAGATTGGACTAGCGGGAGCGAGGGGCAGTTCTTC.

This clone has just a few counts. J is TRBJ2-1 and V is TRBV5-1; 11 nucleotides align to TRBD1. The germline V gene has CDR1 SGHRS and CDR2 YFSETQ. This CDR3 has 15 amino acids. Losses at the gene ends were 0 bases for V and 8 bases for J; bases not matched to a gene: 4. This CDR3 is CASSLGDRGGDEQFF. DNA for the CDR3: TGCGCCAGCAGCTTGGGGGACAGGGGGGGCGATGAGCAGTTCTTC.

This clone was observed a few times. The V gene is TRBV2, the J gene TRBJ1-4; TRBD1 matches at 10 bases. The CDR3 spans 14 residues. The V gene's germline CDR1 is SNHLY and CDR2 FYNNEI. After removal of 8 bases from V and 6 bases from J, the junction contained 6 bases not matched to a gene. CDR3 sequence reads: CASRRDRGYEKLFF. CDR3 nucleotide sequence: TGTGCCAGCCGAAGGGACAGGGGATATGAAAAACTGTTTTTT.

CDR3 sequence (DNA): TGTGCCAGCAGTTGGGGGGCCGGGGAGCTGTTTTTT. Encoded protein: CASSWGAGELFF. V usage is TRBV27 and J usage is TRBJ2-2, with D perhaps TRBD2 (6 bases). This CDR3 spans 12 amino acids. Between the trimmed V and J ends, which lost 4 bases and 6 bases, there was a span of 6 bases. Germline CDR1 MNHEY, CDR2 SMNVEV (reference sequence).

The chain carries TRBV28 and TRBJ1-5; tentatively, D is TRBD1 (5 bases). CDR3 length: 14 amino acids. Between the trimmed V and J ends, which lost 3 bases and 1 base, there was a span of 7 bases. From germline, CDR1 is MDHEN and CDR2 SYDVKM. The CDR3 nucleotides read TGTGCCAGCAGTTTGGGACTCAGCAATCAGCCCCAGCATTTT. This gives the protein CASSLGLSNQPQHF.

This chain connects TRBV6-1 to TRBJ2-5; D is possibly TRBD1 (6 bases). The CDR3 spans 13 residues. V shed 4 bases and J shed 3 bases, with 9 bases lying between them. Germline V CDR1 and CDR2: MNHNS, SASEGT. The CDR3 loop is CASSAGGKETQYF. CDR3 DNA sequence: TGTGCCAGCAGTGCTGGGGGCAAAGAGACCCAGTACTTC.

This clone was seen a handful of times. This chain uses TRBV6-5 with TRBJ2-7; TRBD1 aligns across 10 bases. The V and J ends lost 8 bases and 6 bases, in that order; junction bases with no gene match: 10. In germline, CDR1 is MNHEY, CDR2 SVGAGI. The CDR3 has 14 amino acids. This CDR3 reads CASGSGTGVGEQYF. The CDR3 nucleotides are TGTGCCAGCGGATCCGGGACAGGGGTAGGCGAGCAGTACTTC.

This clone has a handful of counts. The CDR3 sequence: CASSPRKNANEKLFF. CDR3 nucleotides: TGTGCCAGCTCACCACGTAAAAATGCGAATGAAAAACTGTTTTTT. The chain has TRBV18 and TRBJ1-4; no clear D. This CDR3 has 15 residues. V lost 1 base to trimming and J lost 5 bases, with 11 bases between them. Germline V gene lookup returns CDR1 KGHSH and CDR2 LQKENI.

CDR3 amino acids: CASSTTDRLYEQYF. The DNA for the CDR3 is TGTGCCAGCAGTACAACGGACAGGCTCTACGAGCAGTACTTC. The V call is TRBV28, the J call TRBJ2-7; 7 bases match TRBD1. V shed 5 bases and J 3 bases; nucleotides not matched to a gene: 7. The CDR3 has 14 residues. Germline CDR1 reads MDHEN; CDR2 reads SYDVKM.

This clone has more than one count but fewer than ten. The chain joins TRBV28 to TRBJ2-3; TRBD2 matches at 14 bases. Germline trimming cut 6 bases from V and 6 bases from J; bases unmatched to any gene: 8. CDR1 and CDR2 (germline): MDHEN, SYDVKM. There are 16 residues in the CDR3. CDR3 coding DNA: TGTGCCAGCAGGGAGGGACTAGCGGGAGTCTCGGATACGCAGTATTTT. Translation gives CASREGLAGVSDTQYF.

For the CDR3, the DNA is TGTGCCAGCAGCGAAAACAGAGGAGGCGGCTATGGCTACACCTTC. This codes for CASSENRGGGYGYTF. The chain uses TRBV7-2 and TRBJ1-2; D gene ambiguous. Between the trimmed V and J ends, which lost 5 bases and 4 bases, there was a span of 17 bases. Germline V gives CDR1 SGHTA, CDR2 FQGNSA. The CDR3 extends over 15 amino acids.

Note on this clone: Other DNA variants within this sample encode the same CDR3. The V gene is TRBV2, the J gene TRBJ2-3; 12 nucleotides agree with TRBD2. V lost 5 bases, J lost 1 base, and 4 bases stayed unmatched. Germline values: CDR1 SNHLY, CDR2 FYNNEI. This CDR3 is built from 16 residues. The CDR3 sequence is CASSPRLAGGTDTQYF. The CDR3 DNA sequence: TGTGCCAGCAGTCCTCGACTAGCGGGGGGCACAGATACGCAGTATTTT.

The J gene is TRBJ2-7, the V gene TRBV5-1; weak D call: TRBD1 (6 bases). The V gene's germline CDR1 is SGHRS and CDR2 YFSETQ. Between the trimmed V and J ends, which lost 0 bases and 2 bases, there was a span of 9 bases. The CDR3 length is 14 residues. CDR3 nucleotide sequence: TGCGCCAGCAGCTTGGCCCAGGGGACCTACGAGCAGTACTTC. This gives the protein CASSLAQGTYEQYF.

By frequency in the sample, this clone is medium-sized. CDR3 amino acids: CASSLQGYEQYF. DNA for the CDR3: TGTGCCAGCAGTCTACAGGGCTACGAGCAGTACTTC. The V gene is TRBV27, the J gene TRBJ2-7; D might be TRBD1 (6 bases). V was trimmed by 5 bases and J by 3 bases, leaving 8 bases between them. Germline V gives CDR1 MNHEY, CDR2 SMNVEV (reference sequence). This CDR3 region has 12 residues.

The chain uses TRBV30 and TRBJ2-1, with TRBD2 matching 9 bases. Germline CDR1 GTSNPN, CDR2 SVGIG (reference sequence). The CDR3 has 14 residues. The junction had 8 bases not matched to a gene; V was cut back by 5 bases and J by 6 bases. CDR3 region: CAWLSGSWGNEQFF. CDR3 nucleotides: TGTGCCTGGCTTAGCGGGAGTTGGGGCAATGAGCAGTTCTTC. Filled out from reference TRBV30 and TRBJ2-1, the complete variable domain reads SQTIHQWPATLVQPVGSPLSLECTVEGTSNPNLYWYRQAAGRGLQLLFYSVGIGQISSEVPQNLSASRPQDRQFILSSKKLLLSDSGFYLCAWLSGSWGNEQFFGPGTRLTVL.

The chain uses TRBV5-1 and TRBJ1-1, with D possibly matching TRBD1 (6 bases). V lost 3 bases, J lost 3 bases, and 15 bases lay in between. CDR1 SGHRS and CDR2 YFSETQ come from the germline V gene. CDR3 size: 15 residues. The CDR3 protein is CASSSATDSYTEAFF. CDR3 nucleotide sequence: TGCGCCAGCAGCTCCGCTACGGACAGCTACACTGAAGCTTTCTTT.

This clone was detected a few times. The chain has TRBV5-8 and TRBJ2-7; maybe TRBD2 (6 bases). CDR1 and CDR2 (germline): SGHTS, YDEGEE. Trimming took off 3 bases at V and 2 bases at J, with 9 bases between the two ends. The CDR3 contains 13 residues. This CDR3 is CASSWRGAYEQYF. The CDR3 DNA sequence: TGTGCCAGCAGCTGGCGGGGAGCCTACGAGCAGTACTTC.

Turning to this clone: Relative to the germline gene, one junction end is altered; a read error may explain this. The chain carries TRBV6-5 and TRBJ2-2; 13 nucleotides align to TRBD2. Germline lookup yields CDR1 MNHEY and CDR2 SVGAGI. The CDR3 length is 15 residues. DNA for the CDR3: TGTGCCAGCAGCCGACTAGCGGGAGGCACCGGGGAGCCGTTTTTT. Protein: CASSRLAGGTGEPFF.

The V gene is TRBV6-4, the J gene TRBJ1-2, with TRBD1 as a possible D gene (6 bases). This CDR3 has 14 residues. V shed 3 bases and J shed 4 bases, with 12 bases lying between them. Germline V gene lookup returns CDR1 MRHNA and CDR2 SNTAGT. The CDR3 nucleotides read TGTGCCAGCAGTGAAGTAGCCAGGGGCTATGGCTACACCTTC. This sequence encodes CASSEVARGYGYTF.

The chain recombines TRBV28 with TRBJ1-6, with 9 bases matching TRBD1. The V segment lost 4 bases and the J segment 0 bases; nucleotides outside the gene matches: 13. Germline values: CDR1 MDHEN, CDR2 SYDVKM. This CDR3 is built from 20 residues. This chain's CDR3 is CASSSFTGTGTSSYNSPLHF. In DNA form, the CDR3 reads TGTGCCAGCAGTTCATTTACCGGGACAGGGACTAGCTCCTATAATTCACCCCTCCACTTT.

CDR3 nucleotides: TGTGCCAGCAGACCAAAAGCTTCAAGTTACGAGCAGTACTTC. This encodes CASRPKASSYEQYF. The gene calls are TRBV27 and TRBJ2-7; D remains unclear. Germline CDR1 and CDR2: MNHEY and SMNVEV (reference sequence). Trimming removed 6 bases from V and 4 bases from J, with 16 bases in between. This CDR3 comprises 14 residues.

This chain uses TRBV29-1 with TRBJ1-1; 8 bases align to TRBD1. Germline-derived CDR1 and CDR2 are SQVTM and ANQGSEA. The CDR3 sequence is 12 residues long. The CDR3 DNA follows: TGCACCGTATCACAGGGGGGCACTGAAGCTTTCTTT. Protein sequence: CTVSQGGTEAFF.

The chain is built from TRBV7-9 and TRBJ1-2; TRBD1 might be the D (6 bases). Germline V gene sequence: CDR1 SEHNR, CDR2 FQNEAQ (reference sequence). Trimming removed 3 bases from V and 4 bases from J, with 15 bases in between. The CDR3 totals 15 residues. The CDR3 region is CASSFTSGHLYGYTF. The CDR3 region has the DNA TGTGCCAGCAGCTTTACTTCGGGACACCTCTATGGCTACACCTTC.

The rearrangement links TRBV11-3 to TRBJ2-2; D gene unclear. Trimming removed 2 bases at V and 4 bases at J, with 8 bases between. This CDR3 comprises 14 residues. Per the germline V gene, CDR1 is SGHNT and CDR2 is YENEEA. The CDR3 nucleotides are TGTGCCAGCAGCTTAAAAGCTACCACCGGGGAGCTGTTTTTT. Residues: CASSLKATTGELFF. Full variable domain (rest looked up from reference TRBV11-3 and TRBJ2-2): EAGVVQSPRYKIIEKKQPVAFWCNPISGHNTLYWYLQNLGQGPELLIRYENEEAVDDSQLPKDRFSAERLKGVDSTLKIQPAELGDSAVYLCASSLKATTGELFFGEGSRLTVL.